This T cell receptor (beta chain) was identified in a study of blood T cells in healthy people across ages. Points from the study as a whole: Getting older went along with TCR beta diversity per million T cells dropping roughly linearly.

Through a sample-barcoded 5' primer and a J-beta primer mix, a second PCR was run for about 6 to 11 cycles. A template-switch adaptor that had 12 random nucleotides put a tag on each cDNA molecule. Using its own MiXCR run on the 5' RACE reads, TCRdb lists one record per CDR3 protein. The sample consists of roughly 800,000 distinct CDR3 sequences, 20% to 30% of them appearing once. This clonotype turned up a few times. Its target is unknown. V was shortened by 10 bases and J by 2 bases, with 18 bases between the two germline ends. Looked up from germline, CDR1 is ENHRY and CDR2 is SYGVKD. This CDR3 is built from 14 residues. These data were also filed under a second study, of T cells of mothers and their children. That work contributes: Each child gave approximately 3 million TCR beta CDR3 reads (each mother, over 9 million).

The sequenced material came from blood. This TCR was recovered from a boy aged 5-17 years in good health. This chain connects TRBV10-3 to TRBJ2-7, with D unclear. CDR3 residues: CATKPPGVTYEQYF. CDR3 sequence (DNA): TGTGCCACGAAGCCCCCCGGCGTCACCTACGAGCAGTACTTC.